This T cell receptor beta chain was found in a study of response to subunit inactivated influenza vaccine. Study conclusions and caveats: That few new T cells are recruited by each seasonal influenza vaccination was the authors' suggestion.

Each CDR3 protein is one row after TCRdb ran MiXCR on the RT-PCR reads. Of about 160,000 distinct CDR3 sequences in the sample, around 9.9% were seen once. This clonotype was counted ten times or more. What it recognizes is unknown. The germline V and J ends were trimmed by 0 bases and 4 bases, with 4 bases remaining between them. Germline V gene sequence: CDR1 SGHKS, CDR2 YYEKEE (reference sequence). This CDR3 is 13 amino acids long. The chain combines TRBV5-5 with TRBJ2-2; D call uncertain. The sequencing here drew on non-naive T cells sorted from PBMCs, taken around seven weeks after vaccination. The receptor was isolated from a man between 45 and 60 years old who received an inactivated influenza vaccine. CDR3 protein: CASSLAVTGELFF. For the CDR3, the DNA is TGTGCCAGCAGCTTGGCTGTCACCGGGGAGCTGTTTTTT. The full variable domain, with the rest looked up from reference TRBV5-5 and TRBJ2-2, is DAGVTQSPTHLIKTRGQQVTLRCSPISGHKSVSWYQQVLGQGPQFIFQYYEKEERGRGNFPDRFSARQFPNYSSELNVNALLLGDSALYLCASSLAVTGELFFGEGSRLTVL.